These 2 T cell receptor beta chains share one sample of origin, sequenced in a study of cytotoxic CD8 clonotypes in ibrutinib-treated CLL. Sequencing was performed with immunoSEQ multiplex PCR; in TCRdb, only in-frame clones are kept and a portion is missing. This sample has 300,000 to 350,000 clones; approximately 80% occur once, and the top ten carry over 6.5%. The starting material was PBMCs, obtained before ibrutinib treatment. Receptor source: a human donor with chronic lymphocytic leukemia.

This chain links TRBV9 with TRBJ2-7; D may be TRBD1 or TRBD2 (6 bases each). Germline CDR1 SGDLS, CDR2 YYNGEE. Deletions cut 0 bases from V and 6 bases from J, with 13 bases between. This CDR3 is 14 amino acids long. This chain's CDR3 is CASSVGSGGREQYF. In DNA form, the CDR3 reads TGTGCCAGCAGCGTAGGAAGTGGGGGGCGCGAGCAGTACTTC.

The V and J genes are TRBV27 and TRBJ2-7, with 9 bases identical to TRBD2. Germline loops: CDR1 MNHEY, CDR2 SMNVEV (reference sequence). The V gene end was trimmed by 2 bases and the J gene end by 3 bases; junction bases not matched to a gene: 8. This CDR3 region has 16 residues. The CDR3: CASSLRGSGSFYEQYF. CDR3 in DNA: TGTGCCAGCAGTTTACGGGGTAGCGGGAGTTTCTACGAGCAGTACTTC.